This paragraph covers one T cell receptor beta chain sequence. Its antigen is unidentified. These data originate in a study of shared clonotypes between healthy human individuals. On the study more broadly: There were three CD4 naive, three CD4 memory, two CD8 naive and one CD8 memory plates per donor.

Whole-study results and caveats: Non-shared clonotypes had lower generation probabilities than clonotypes shared by all four sorted-subset donors. Among several donors, approximately 5% of naive CD4 clonotypes were found in common.

This table comes from immunoSEQ multiplex PCR, and its TCRdb copy is limited to in-frame clones, with some not included. The profile shows 1.5 million to 1.9 million clones, 95% to 99% of them singletons. There are 13 residues in the CDR3. V dropped 0 bases and J dropped 4 bases, with 6 bases sitting between them. Germline loops: CDR1 SGHNT, CDR2 YENEEA. The origin of this receptor is a young man in good health. The source material was naive CD4+ T cells sorted from blood. The sample's subset: CD45RA+ positively selected. The rearrangement links TRBV11-3 to TRBJ1-1, with D hard to call. CDR3 in DNA: TGTGCCAGCAGCTTAGATTCTAGCACTGAAGCTTTCTTT. Translating it yields CASSLDSSTEAFF.